This paragraph covers one TCR beta chain sequence. Its antigen remains unidentified. Unique molecular identifiers were carried by the TCR beta cDNA libraries. TCRdb analysed the PCR reads with MiXCR anew, one entry per CDR3 protein. Altogether about 210,000 distinct CDR3 sequences are present, approximately 28% being singletons, with the ten largest covering approximately 3.6%. The data are from a study of post-analysis software for immune sequencing data. Study outcomes and limitations: Comparison with controls showed significantly lower normalized Chao1 diversity in multiple sclerosis patients. Roughly five TRBV segments were more frequent in patients than controls; TRBV5-6, TRBV5-1 and TRBV20-1 belonged to this group.

The CDR3 is 15 residues long. Germline-derived CDR1 and CDR2 are MNHEY and SVGAGI. V was trimmed by 0 bases and J by 9 bases, leaving 15 bases between them. The sequenced sample consisted of blood. The chain has TRBV6-5 and TRBJ2-1; D may be TRBD2 (7 bases). This receptor was identified in a girl aged 2 to 17 with multiple sclerosis. Written as DNA, the CDR3 is TGTGCCAGCAGTTACTCTCGGGGGGCATCGTTTGAGCAGTTCTTC. Its protein is CASSYSRGASFEQFF.